This T cell receptor beta chain was sequenced during a study of blood T cell repertoires in COVID-19. Whole-study context: The origin of the acute and convalescent COVID-19 samples was the United States, Italy and Spain. Nucleic acid was either cDNA or gDNA, and it came from T cells, B-cell-depleted T cells, or PBMCs.

How the authors handled the data: For nucleated cells, counts were estimated from reference gene primer amplification. TCRdb keeps only in-frame clones here, not all; method: immunoSEQ multiplex PCR. The D gene and trimming were derived from the DNA, and the V and J assignments and clone size from that table. The repertoire holds about 180,000 clones, with over 80% as singletons. While infection was still active, Seattle patients were enrolled and then followed longitudinally. The CDR3 extends over 15 amino acids. V lost 3 bases and J 6 bases, leaving 17 bases between the germline ends. Germline V CDR1 and CDR2: MDHEN, SYDVKM.

This clonotype was sampled from a woman in her 70s with COVID-19, enrolled during active disease. The chain uses TRBV28 and TRBJ1-1, with D unresolved. The sequencing sample was made of peripheral blood. The CDR3 sequence is CASSLSTLGMSEAFF. In DNA form, the CDR3 reads TGTGCCAGCAGTTTGTCGACTCTTGGTATGTCTGAAGCTTTCTTT.